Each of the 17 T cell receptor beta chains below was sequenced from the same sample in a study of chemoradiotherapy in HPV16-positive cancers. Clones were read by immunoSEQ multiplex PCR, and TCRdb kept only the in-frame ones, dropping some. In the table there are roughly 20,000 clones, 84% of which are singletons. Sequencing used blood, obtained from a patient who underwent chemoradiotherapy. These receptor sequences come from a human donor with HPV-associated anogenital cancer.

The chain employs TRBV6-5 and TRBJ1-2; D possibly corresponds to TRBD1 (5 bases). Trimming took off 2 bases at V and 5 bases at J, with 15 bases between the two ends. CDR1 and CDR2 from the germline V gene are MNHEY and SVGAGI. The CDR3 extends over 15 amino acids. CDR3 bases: TGTGCCAGCAGTTACCCGGGTCCGGGGGGATATGGCTACACCTTC. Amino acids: CASSYPGPGGYGYTF.

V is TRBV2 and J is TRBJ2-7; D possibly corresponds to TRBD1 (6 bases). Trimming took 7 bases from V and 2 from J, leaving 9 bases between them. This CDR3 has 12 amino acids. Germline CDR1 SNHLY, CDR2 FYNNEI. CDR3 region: CASKDRAYEQYF. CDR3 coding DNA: TGTGCCAGCAAGGACAGAGCCTACGAGCAGTACTTC. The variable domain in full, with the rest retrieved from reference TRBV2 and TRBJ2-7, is EPEVTQTPSHQVTQMGQEVILRCVPISNHLYFYWYRQILGQKVEFLVSFYNNEISEKSEIFDDQFSVERPDGSNFTLKIRSTKLEDSAMYFCASKDRAYEQYFGPGTRLTVT.

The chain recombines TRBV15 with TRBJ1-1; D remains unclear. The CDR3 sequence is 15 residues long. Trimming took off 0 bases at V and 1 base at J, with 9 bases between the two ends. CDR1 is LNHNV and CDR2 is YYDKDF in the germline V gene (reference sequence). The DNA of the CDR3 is TGTGCCACCAGCAGAGATCTAACACAGAACACTGAAGCTTTCTTT. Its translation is CATSRDLTQNTEAFF.

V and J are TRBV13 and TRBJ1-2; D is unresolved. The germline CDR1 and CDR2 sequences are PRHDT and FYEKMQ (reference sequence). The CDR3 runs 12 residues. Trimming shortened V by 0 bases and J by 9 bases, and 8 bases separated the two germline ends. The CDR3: CASSLGLGSYTF. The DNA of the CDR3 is TGTGCCAGCAGCTTAGGCCTGGGGAGCTACACCTTC.

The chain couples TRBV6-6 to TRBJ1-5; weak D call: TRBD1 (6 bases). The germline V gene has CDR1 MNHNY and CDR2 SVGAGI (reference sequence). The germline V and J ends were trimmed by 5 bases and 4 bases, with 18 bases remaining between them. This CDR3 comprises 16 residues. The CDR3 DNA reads TGTGCCAGCAGTACCCTCGGACAGCGGGGAAATCAGCCCCAGCATTTT. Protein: CASSTLGQRGNQPQHF.

In nucleotides, the CDR3 is TGTGCCAGTAGAAGGTTCGGGGTAAGGAGAAACACTGAAGCTTTCTTT. This codes for CASRRFGVRRNTEAFF. V gene TRBV19 combines with J gene TRBJ1-1, with D uncertain. V lost 6 bases, J lost 2 bases, and 19 bases lay in between. The CDR3 length is 16 residues. CDR1 is LNHDA and CDR2 is SQIVND in the germline V gene (reference sequence). The variable domain in full, with the rest retrieved from reference TRBV19 and TRBJ1-1, is DGGITQSPKYLFRKEGQNVTLSCEQNLNHDAMYWYRQDPGQGLRLIYYSQIVNDFQKGDIAEGYSVSREKKESFPLTVTSAQKNPTAFYLCASRRFGVRRNTEAFFGQGTRLTVV.

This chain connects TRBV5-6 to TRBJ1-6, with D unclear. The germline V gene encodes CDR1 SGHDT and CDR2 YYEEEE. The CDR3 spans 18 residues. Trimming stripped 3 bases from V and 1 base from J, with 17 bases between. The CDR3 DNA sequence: TGTGCCAGCAGCTCGCGGGCTACCTGGACGTCCTATAATTCACCCCTCCACTTT. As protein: CASSSRATWTSYNSPLHF. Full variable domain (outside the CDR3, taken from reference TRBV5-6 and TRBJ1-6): DAGVTQSPTHLIKTRGQQVTLRCSPKSGHDTVSWYQQALGQGPQFIFQYYEEEERQRGNFPDRFSGHQFPNYSSELNVNALLLGDSALYLCASSSRATWTSYNSPLHFGNGTRLTVT.

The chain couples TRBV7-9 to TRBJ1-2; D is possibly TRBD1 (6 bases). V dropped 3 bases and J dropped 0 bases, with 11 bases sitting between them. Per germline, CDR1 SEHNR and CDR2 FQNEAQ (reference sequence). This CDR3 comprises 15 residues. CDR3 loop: CASSLRTATNYGYTF. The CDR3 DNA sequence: TGTGCCAGCAGCTTGCGGACAGCCACTAACTATGGCTACACCTTC.

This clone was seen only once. CDR3 DNA: TGTGCCAGCAGCTTCGGGACAGGGTCGAAAAGGGTCACCGGGGAGCTGTTTTTT. It specifies CASSFGTGSKRVTGELFF. The chain employs TRBV11-1 and TRBJ2-2; TRBD1 matches 9 bases. V lost 3 bases to trimming and J lost 4 bases; unmatched junction nucleotides: 12. Germline V gene data show CDR1 as SGHAT and CDR2 as FQDESV (reference sequence). This CDR3 is built from 18 residues.

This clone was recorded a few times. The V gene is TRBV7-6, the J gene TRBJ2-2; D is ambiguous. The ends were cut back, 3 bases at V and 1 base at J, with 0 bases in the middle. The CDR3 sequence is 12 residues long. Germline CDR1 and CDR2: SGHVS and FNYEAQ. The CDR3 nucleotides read TGTGCCAGCAGCTTGAACACCGGGGAGCTGTTTTTT. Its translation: CASSLNTGELFF.

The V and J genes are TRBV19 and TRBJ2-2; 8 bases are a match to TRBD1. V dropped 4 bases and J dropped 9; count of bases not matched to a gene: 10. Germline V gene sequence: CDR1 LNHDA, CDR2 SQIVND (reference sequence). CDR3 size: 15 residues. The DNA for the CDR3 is TGTGCCAGTAGTAGCTGGGGACAGGATAGGCGGGAGCTGTTTTTT. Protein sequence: CASSSWGQDRRELFF. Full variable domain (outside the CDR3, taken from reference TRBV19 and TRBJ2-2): DGGITQSPKYLFRKEGQNVTLSCEQNLNHDAMYWYRQDPGQGLRLIYYSQIVNDFQKGDIAEGYSVSREKKESFPLTVTSAQKNPTAFYLCASSSWGQDRRELFFGEGSRLTVL.

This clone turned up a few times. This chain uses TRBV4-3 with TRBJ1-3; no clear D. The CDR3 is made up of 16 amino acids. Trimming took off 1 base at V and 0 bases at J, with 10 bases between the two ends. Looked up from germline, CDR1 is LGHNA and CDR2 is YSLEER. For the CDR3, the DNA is TGCGCCAGCAGCCAAGTGGGCCGTTACTCTGGAAACACCATATATTTT. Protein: CASSQVGRYSGNTIYF.

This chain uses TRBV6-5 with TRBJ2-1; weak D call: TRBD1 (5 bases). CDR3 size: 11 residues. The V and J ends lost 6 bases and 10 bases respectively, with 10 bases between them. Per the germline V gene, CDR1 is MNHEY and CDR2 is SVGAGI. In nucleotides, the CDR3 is TGTGCCAGCAGGCAGGGTTTGGAGCAGTTCTTC. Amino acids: CASRQGLEQFF.

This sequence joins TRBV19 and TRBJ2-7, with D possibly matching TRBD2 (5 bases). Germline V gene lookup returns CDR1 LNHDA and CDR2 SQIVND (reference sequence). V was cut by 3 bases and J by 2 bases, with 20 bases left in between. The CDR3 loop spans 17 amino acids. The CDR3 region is CASSITRGRSGTYEQYF. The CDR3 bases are TGTGCCAGTAGTATTACTCGAGGGCGCTCTGGGACCTACGAGCAGTACTTC.

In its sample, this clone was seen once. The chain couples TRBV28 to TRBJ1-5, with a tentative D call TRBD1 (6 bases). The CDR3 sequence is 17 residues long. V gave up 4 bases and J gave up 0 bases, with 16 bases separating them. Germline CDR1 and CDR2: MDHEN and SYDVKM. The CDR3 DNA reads TGTGCCAGCAGTTGGGATGGAGGGGGACGTAGCAATCAGCCCCAGCATTTT. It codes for CASSWDGGGRSNQPQHF. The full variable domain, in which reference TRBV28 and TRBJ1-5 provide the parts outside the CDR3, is DVKVTQSSRYLVKRTGEKVFLECVQDMDHENMFWYRQDPGLGLRLIYFSYDVKMKEKGDIPEGYSVSREKKERFSLILESASTNQTSMYLCASSWDGGGRSNQPQHFGDGTRLSIL.

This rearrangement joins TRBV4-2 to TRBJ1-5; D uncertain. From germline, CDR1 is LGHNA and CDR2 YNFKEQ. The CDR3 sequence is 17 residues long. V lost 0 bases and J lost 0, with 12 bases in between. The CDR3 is CASSQDAPGSSNQPQHF. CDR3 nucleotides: TGTGCCAGCAGCCAAGATGCCCCCGGGAGTAGCAATCAGCCCCAGCATTTT.

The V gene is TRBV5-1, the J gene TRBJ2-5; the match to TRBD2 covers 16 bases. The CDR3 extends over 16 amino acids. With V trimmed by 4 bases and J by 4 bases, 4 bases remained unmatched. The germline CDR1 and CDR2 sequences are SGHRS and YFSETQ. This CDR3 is CASSAGLAGGSETQYF. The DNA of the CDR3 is TGCGCCAGCAGCGCGGGACTAGCGGGGGGGTCAGAGACCCAGTACTTC.